These 30 T cell receptor beta chains share one sample of origin, sequenced in a study of cytomegalovirus exposure and HLA in healthy donors. This PCR relied on a set of 60 Vbeta primers and 13 Jbeta primers. Generated by immunoSEQ multiplex PCR, the TCRdb table keeps only in-frame clones and is missing some. This table holds around 180,000 clones, around 80% found once. The sample comprised PBMCs. Receptor source: a woman aged 40 to 55 in good health and CMV-seronegative.

The gene calls are TRBV9 and TRBJ2-1; D is ambiguous. Trimming left V 0 bases short and J 7 bases short, with 11 bases between. Germline V gene sequence: CDR1 SGDLS, CDR2 YYNGEE. The CDR3 totals 14 residues. CDR3 nucleotide sequence: TGTGCCAGCAGCGTAGAGGAGCCCCCAAATGAGCAGTTCTTC. Translating gives CASSVEEPPNEQFF.

The chain is built from TRBV7-3 and TRBJ2-1; 14 nucleotides align to TRBD2. This CDR3 contains 19 residues. Germline V lookup: CDR1 SGHTA, CDR2 FQGTGA. Germline trimming cut 4 bases from V and 8 bases from J; bases unmatched to any gene: 16. The CDR3 here is CASSSRPRTSGRFGDEQFF. CDR3 DNA: TGTGCCAGCAGCTCAAGACCTCGGACTAGCGGGAGGTTTGGGGATGAGCAGTTCTTC.

The J gene is TRBJ1-2, the V gene TRBV29-1, with TRBD1 identical over 10 bases. The CDR3 contains 18 residues. Germline loops: CDR1 SQVTM, CDR2 ANQGSEA. Losses at the gene ends were 5 bases for V and 4 bases for J; bases not matched to a gene: 19. The CDR3 sequence: CSVYPGAGTGDGGYGYTF. In nucleotides, the CDR3 is TGCAGCGTTTATCCGGGAGCCGGGACAGGGGACGGTGGCTATGGCTACACCTTC.

V usage is TRBV28 and J usage is TRBJ2-7; 7 bases match TRBD1. The CDR3 totals 14 residues. V shed 8 bases and J 3 bases; nucleotides not matched to a gene: 10. Per the germline V gene, CDR1 is MDHEN and CDR2 is SYDVKM. Written as DNA, the CDR3 is TGTGCCAGCTCCTTTGGGACAGTAAACTACGAGCAGTACTTC. Protein: CASSFGTVNYEQYF.

The gene calls are TRBV11-3 and TRBJ2-1; no reliable D call. The V gene lost 1 base and the J gene lost 1 base, with 11 bases spanning the gap. Per the germline V gene, CDR1 is SGHNT and CDR2 is YENEEA. CDR3 length: 16 amino acids. CDR3 loop: CASSLGPTTSYNEQFF. DNA for the CDR3: TGTGCCAGCAGCTTAGGACCGACAACGTCCTACAATGAGCAGTTCTTC.

The J gene is TRBJ2-2, the V gene TRBV6-5; 8 bases match TRBD2. Looked up from germline, CDR1 is MNHEY and CDR2 is SVGAGI. This CDR3 is built from 15 residues. V gave up 2 bases and J gave up 5 bases; unmatched junction bases: 4. This CDR3 is CASSYTRGVTGELFF. CDR3 DNA: TGTGCCAGCAGTTACACGCGGGGGGTAACCGGGGAGCTGTTTTTT.

J is TRBJ1-5 and V is TRBV4-3, with TRBD1 identical over 7 bases. Per germline, CDR1 LGHNA and CDR2 YSLEER. There are 14 residues in the CDR3. V lost 0 bases and J lost 8; bases outside the gene matches: 4. The CDR3 loop reads CASSQEGRGEPQHF. CDR3 nucleotide sequence: TGCGCCAGCAGCCAAGAGGGCAGGGGGGAGCCCCAGCATTTT.

This clone was picked up a small number of times. The V call is TRBV28, the J call TRBJ2-4, with D unresolved. Germline CDR1 MDHEN, CDR2 SYDVKM. V was shortened by 8 bases and J by 1 base, with 12 bases between the two germline ends. The CDR3 is 14 amino acids. The CDR3 sequence: CASFGWSAKNIQYF. CDR3 in DNA: TGTGCCAGCTTTGGCTGGTCTGCCAAAAACATTCAGTACTTC.

On this clone itself: The sample contains more than one DNA sequence encoding this CDR3. V and J are TRBV5-5 and TRBJ1-2; 10 nucleotides align to TRBD1. The CDR3 consists of 15 residues. J was trimmed by 0 bases and V by 4 bases; bases with no gene match: 3. Germline loops: CDR1 SGHKS, CDR2 YYEKEE (reference sequence). The CDR3 loop is CASSLGTGANYGYTF. The CDR3 region has the DNA TGTGCCAGCAGCCTAGGGACAGGGGCTAACTATGGCTACACCTTC. Full variable domain (outside the CDR3, taken from reference TRBV5-5 and TRBJ1-2): DAGVTQSPTHLIKTRGQQVTLRCSPISGHKSVSWYQQVLGQGPQFIFQYYEKEERGRGNFPDRFSARQFPNYSSELNVNALLLGDSALYLCASSLGTGANYGYTFGSGTRLTVV.

V is TRBV5-1 and J is TRBJ2-5, with D hard to call. Germline V gene sequence: CDR1 SGHRS, CDR2 YFSETQ. The CDR3 has 15 amino acids. V dropped 3 bases and J dropped 4 bases, with 16 bases sitting between them. CDR3 in amino acids: CASSSGSIFGETQYF. CDR3 DNA sequence: TGCGCCAGCAGCTCAGGTAGTATATTCGGAGAGACCCAGTACTTC. Complete variable domain (other parts from reference TRBV5-1 and TRBJ2-5): KAGVTQTPRYLIKTRGQQVTLSCSPISGHRSVSWYQQTPGQGLQFLFEYFSETQRNKGNFPGRFSGRQFSNSRSEMNVSTLELGDSALYLCASSSGSIFGETQYFGPGTRLLVL.

The V call is TRBV30, the J call TRBJ2-5; D may be TRBD1 (8 bases). The CDR3 extends over 16 amino acids. CDR1 GTSNPN and CDR2 SVGIG come from the germline V gene (reference sequence). The V end was cut by 3 bases, the J end by 1 base, with 18 bases between. Written as DNA, the CDR3 is TGTGCCTGGAGCCCGTGGGAGGGACAGGCCCAAGAGACCCAGTACTTC. Amino acids: CAWSPWEGQAQETQYF.

This chain links TRBV4-2 with TRBJ1-2; TRBD1 is a possible D gene (5 bases). This CDR3 is built from 19 residues. The V gene lost 0 bases and the J gene lost 4 bases, with 24 bases spanning the gap. CDR1 is LGHNA, CDR2 YNFKEQ, per germline. CDR3 protein: CASSQDRPMRGGALYGYTF. Here the CDR3 DNA reads TGTGCCAGCAGCCAAGATCGGCCAATGCGGGGCGGGGCACTCTATGGCTACACCTTC.

The chain recombines TRBV19 with TRBJ2-6; perhaps TRBD1 as D (6 bases). Germline V lookup: CDR1 LNHDA, CDR2 SQIVND (reference sequence). The CDR3 length is 16 residues. V was cut by 6 bases and J by 0 bases, with 12 bases left in between. CDR3 sequence (DNA): TGTGCCAGTAGGGACAGCACCTTCTCTGGGGCCAACGTCCTGACTTTC. Translation gives CASRDSTFSGANVLTF. Together with reference TRBV19 and TRBJ2-6, the CDR3 gives the full variable domain: DGGITQSPKYLFRKEGQNVTLSCEQNLNHDAMYWYRQDPGQGLRLIYYSQIVNDFQKGDIAEGYSVSREKKESFPLTVTSAQKNPTAFYLCASRDSTFSGANVLTFGAGSRLTVL.

The J gene is TRBJ1-6, the V gene TRBV27, with no clear D. The CDR3 runs 13 residues. The germline CDR1 and CDR2 sequences are MNHEY and SMNVEV (reference sequence). Trimming left V 5 bases short and J 8 bases short, with 10 bases between. The CDR3: CASSRSGDSPLHF. CDR3 nucleotides: TGTGCCAGCAGTCGGTCCGGAGATTCACCCCTCCACTTT.

This clone was seen only a few times. The CDR3 here is CASSGPSTEAFF. CDR3 DNA: TGTGCCAGCAGTGGGCCGTCGACCGAAGCTTTCTTT. The chain links TRBV6-5 to TRBJ1-1; no firm D call. V was trimmed by 5 bases and J by 8 bases, leaving 12 bases between them. Germline-derived CDR1 and CDR2 are MNHEY and SVGAGI. CDR3 length: 12 residues.

This clone was observed a single time. V usage is TRBV25-1 and J usage is TRBJ1-4, with 8 bases identical to TRBD1. V was pared by 4 bases and J by 0 bases, with 10 bases of the junction left unmatched. The CDR3 spans 18 residues. The germline V gene encodes CDR1 MGHDK and CDR2 SYGVNS. The CDR3 region is CASSGSDRVVATNEKLFF. In nucleotides, the CDR3 is TGTGCCAGCAGTGGATCGGACAGGGTCGTGGCAACTAATGAAAAACTGTTTTTT. The complete variable domain, with remaining parts taken from reference TRBV25-1 and TRBJ1-4, reads EADIYQTPRYLVIGTGKKITLECSQTMGHDKMYWYQQDPGMELHLIHYSYGVNSTEKGDLSSESTVSRIRTEHFPLTLESARPSHTSQYLCASSGSDRVVATNEKLFFGSGTQLSVL.

The genes are TRBV5-4 and TRBJ2-1; the D gene is possibly TRBD1 (6 bases). Germline CDR1 is SGHNT and CDR2 is YYREEE (reference sequence). V lost 4 bases, J lost 0 bases, and 11 bases lay in between. CDR3 length: 15 residues. CDR3 residues: CASSTGMSSYNEQFF. CDR3 bases: TGTGCCAGCAGCACAGGGATGAGCTCCTACAATGAGCAGTTCTTC.

This clone was seen just once. The DNA for the CDR3 is TGCGCCAGCAGCGTGGGGGTTTGGCGGGAGGCCGCCCGGAGCACCGGGGAGCTGTTTTTT. Translating gives CASSVGVWREAARSTGELFF. J is TRBJ2-2 and V is TRBV5-1; 8 bases are shared with TRBD2. This CDR3 has 20 amino acids. Germline assignment: CDR1 SGHRS and CDR2 YFSETQ. After removal of 4 bases from V and 4 bases from J, the junction contained 21 bases not matched to a gene.

V is TRBV5-4 and J is TRBJ1-2; TRBD1 agrees at 7 bases. Looked up from germline, CDR1 is SGHNT and CDR2 is YYREEE (reference sequence). The CDR3 sequence is 13 residues long. J lost 3 bases, V lost 3 bases, and 2 bases had no gene match. CDR3 region: CASSYTGDYGYTF. Written as DNA, the CDR3 is TGTGCCAGCAGCTATACAGGGGACTATGGCTACACCTTC. The full variable domain, its missing parts supplied by reference TRBV5-4 and TRBJ1-2, is ETGVTQSPTHLIKTRGQQVTLRCSSQSGHNTVSWYQQALGQGPQFIFQYYREEENGRGNFPPRFSGLQFPNYSSELNVNALELDDSALYLCASSYTGDYGYTFGSGTRLTVV.

J is TRBJ1-1 and V is TRBV19; D is possibly TRBD1 (6 bases). Deletions cut 1 base from V and 4 bases from J, with 10 bases between. The length of the CDR3 is 14 residues. The germline V gene has CDR1 LNHDA and CDR2 SQIVND (reference sequence). The CDR3 region is CASSIAGVRTEAFF. In nucleotides, the CDR3 is TGTGCCAGTAGTATAGCAGGGGTGCGCACTGAAGCTTTCTTT.

The J gene is TRBJ1-6, the V gene TRBV7-8; 7 bases fit TRBD1. This CDR3 is built from 15 residues. The junction had 10 bases not matched to a gene; V was cut back by 5 bases and J by 9 bases. CDR1 is SGHVS, CDR2 FQNEAQ, per germline. CDR3 coding DNA: TGTGCCAGCAGCCGCACCGGGACAGAAGGTTCACCCCTCCACTTT. The encoded protein is CASSRTGTEGSPLHF.

The chain joins TRBV10-3 to TRBJ1-5; TRBD1 is a possible D gene (5 bases). Trimming left V 10 bases short and J 0 bases short, with 16 bases between. Germline CDR1 reads ENHRY; CDR2 reads SYGVKD. The CDR3 has 15 amino acids. The CDR3 sequence is CATGSGGNSNQPQHF. CDR3 nucleotides: TGTGCCACCGGGAGTGGGGGGAATAGCAATCAGCCCCAGCATTTT.

Regarding this clone: One end of the junction varies from germline; a read error may be responsible. The rearrangement links TRBV7-7 to TRBJ2-2; 7 bases align to TRBD1. This CDR3 comprises 14 residues. CDR1 SSHAT and CDR2 FNYEAQ come from the germline V gene (reference sequence). The CDR3 DNA follows: TGTGCTAGCAGCGGACAGGCCCCCACCGGGGAGCTGTTTTTT. Translating gives CASSGQAPTGELFF.

V is TRBV28 and J is TRBJ2-7, with 8 bases fitting TRBD1. Germline trimming cut 6 bases from V and 12 bases from J; bases unmatched to any gene: 16. The CDR3 is 14 residues long. Germline loops: CDR1 MDHEN, CDR2 SYDVKM. CDR3 in amino acids: CASRPGQATSVLYF. In DNA, the CDR3 is TGTGCCAGCAGACCGGGACAGGCCACCAGCGTGCTGTACTTC. Together with reference TRBV28 and TRBJ2-7, the CDR3 gives the full variable domain: DVKVTQSSRYLVKRTGEKVFLECVQDMDHENMFWYRQDPGLGLRLIYFSYDVKMKEKGDIPEGYSVSREKKERFSLILESASTNQTSMYLCASRPGQATSVLYFGPGTRLTVT.

The chain is built from TRBV7-2 and TRBJ2-7; the D gene is possibly TRBD2 (6 bases). Germline V gene lookup returns CDR1 SGHTA and CDR2 FQGNSA. Trimming shortened V by 3 bases and J by 3 bases, and 9 bases separated the two germline ends. CDR3 size: 13 residues. This CDR3 is CASSLGGRYEQYF. The CDR3 DNA follows: TGTGCCAGCAGCTTGGGGGGTCGCTACGAGCAGTACTTC.

The chain is built from TRBV11-2 and TRBJ1-1; D may be TRBD1 (6 bases). This CDR3 contains 15 residues. Trimming shortened V by 5 bases and J by 4 bases, and 17 bases separated the two germline ends. Germline-derived CDR1 and CDR2 are SGHAT and FQNNGV. The CDR3 loop is CASSPEVAGATEAFF. CDR3 nucleotide sequence: TGTGCCAGCAGCCCAGAGGTAGCAGGGGCCACTGAAGCTTTCTTT.

The J gene is TRBJ1-2, the V gene TRBV10-3; D is perhaps TRBD1 (5 bases). Trimming removed 2 bases from V and 5 bases from J, with 21 bases in between. Per germline, CDR1 ENHRY and CDR2 SYGVKD. The CDR3 covers 17 residues. CDR3 in amino acids: CAISERLTGVMGYGYTF. The CDR3 DNA reads TGTGCCATCAGTGAGCGGTTAACAGGAGTTATGGGGTATGGCTACACCTTC.

For this clone: A read error may produce the germline difference seen at one junction end. The V gene is TRBV28, the J gene TRBJ2-3, with a possible D match to TRBD2 (5 bases). In germline, CDR1 is MDHEN, CDR2 SYDVKM. The CDR3 runs 11 residues. The CDR3 reads CASSSEGRFLF. The CDR3, as DNA: TGTGCCAGCAGTTCCGAGGGCCGTTTCTTATTT.

About this clone itself: The sample contains more than one DNA sequence encoding this CDR3. The rearrangement joins TRBV5-4 to TRBJ2-7, with 10 bases aligning to TRBD2. The CDR3 length is 15 residues. Germline trimming cut 5 bases from V and 0 bases from J; bases unmatched to any gene: 5. Germline values: CDR1 SGHNT, CDR2 YYREEE (reference sequence). CDR3 nucleotides: TGTGCCAGCAGTACACTAGCGGGATACTCCTACGAGCAGTACTTC. Its protein is CASSTLAGYSYEQYF.

The chain carries TRBV6-5 and TRBJ2-7, with TRBD1 as a possible D gene (5 bases). Germline V gene lookup returns CDR1 MNHEY and CDR2 SVGAGI. This CDR3 region has 15 residues. Trimming stripped 0 bases from V and 0 bases from J, with 9 bases between. The CDR3 is CASSYSRESSYEQYF. CDR3 in DNA: TGTGCCAGCAGTTACTCCAGGGAATCCTCCTACGAGCAGTACTTC.